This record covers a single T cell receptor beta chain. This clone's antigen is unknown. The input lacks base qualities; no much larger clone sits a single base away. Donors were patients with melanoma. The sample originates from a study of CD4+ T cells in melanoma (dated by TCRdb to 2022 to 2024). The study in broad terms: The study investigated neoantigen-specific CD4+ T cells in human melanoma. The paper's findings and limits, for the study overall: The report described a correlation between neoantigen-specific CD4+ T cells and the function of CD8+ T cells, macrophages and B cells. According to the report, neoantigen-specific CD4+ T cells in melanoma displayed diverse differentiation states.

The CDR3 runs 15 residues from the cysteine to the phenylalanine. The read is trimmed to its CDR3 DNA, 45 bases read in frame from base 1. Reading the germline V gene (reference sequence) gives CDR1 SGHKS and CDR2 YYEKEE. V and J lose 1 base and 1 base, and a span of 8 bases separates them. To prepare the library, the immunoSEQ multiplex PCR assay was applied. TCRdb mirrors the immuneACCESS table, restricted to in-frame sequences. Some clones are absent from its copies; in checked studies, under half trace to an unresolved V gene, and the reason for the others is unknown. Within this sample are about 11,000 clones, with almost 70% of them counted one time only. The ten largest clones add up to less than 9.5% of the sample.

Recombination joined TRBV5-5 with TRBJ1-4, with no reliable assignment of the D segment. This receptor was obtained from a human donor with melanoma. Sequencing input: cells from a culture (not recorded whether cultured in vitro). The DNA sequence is TGTGCCAGCAGCTTGAGGCGGATAACTAATGAAAAACTGTTTTTT. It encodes CASSLRRITNEKLFF.